The subject of this entry is one TCR beta chain. This sample stems from a study of blood T cell repertoires in COVID-19. J was trimmed by 6 bases and V by 6 bases; bases with no gene match: 7. Germline V gene data show CDR1 as MNHEY and CDR2 as SVGAGI. The CDR3 has 13 residues. Generated by immunoSEQ multiplex PCR, the TCRdb table keeps only in-frame clones and is missing some. The sample shows some 82,000 clones, roughly 91% of them seen only once. The sequence was obtained from a woman aged 50 to 60 in a cohort sampled during active COVID-19. Material for sequencing was peripheral blood. The chain combines TRBV6-5 with TRBJ2-5; 7 positions agree with TRBD2. The CDR3 reads CASRPAGVKTQYF. CDR3 DNA sequence: TGTGCCAGCAGGCCCGCGGGAGTAAAGACCCAGTACTTC.